Following are 22 T cell receptor beta chains from one sample sequenced in a study of blood T cells in healthy people across ages. Primed by a sample-barcoded 5' primer and a J-beta primer mix, a second PCR proceeded for 7 to 11 cycles. TCRdb fed the 5' RACE reads into MiXCR, producing one record per CDR3 protein. The sample records over 1,500,000 distinct CDR3 sequences, roughly 43% being singletons. The material sequenced was blood. The source of these receptors is a human donor in good health.

V and J are TRBV2 and TRBJ1-5; D is undetermined. The CDR3 has 15 amino acids. The germline V and J ends were trimmed by 8 bases and 0 bases, with 14 bases remaining between them. Per the germline V gene, CDR1 is SNHLY and CDR2 is FYNNEI. The CDR3 loop is CASVPWANSNQPQHF. The CDR3 DNA follows: TGTGCCAGCGTCCCTTGGGCTAATAGCAATCAGCCCCAGCATTTT.

The rearrangement uses TRBV7-2 and TRBJ1-2; 9 bases are a match to TRBD1. Germline trimming cut 6 bases from V and 6 bases from J; bases unmatched to any gene: 5. Germline V gene lookup returns CDR1 SGHTA and CDR2 FQGNSA. The CDR3 extends over 13 amino acids. The chain's CDR3 is CTSSWTGDDGYTF. In DNA, the CDR3 is TGTACCAGCAGTTGGACAGGGGATGATGGCTACACCTTC.

This clonotype occurred many times. The chain couples TRBV29-1 to TRBJ2-7; the match to TRBD1 covers 8 bases. Trimming cost V 3 bases and J 5 bases; bases outside gene matches: 6. Germline V gene lookup returns CDR1 SQVTM and CDR2 ANQGSEA. The CDR3 spans 13 residues. CDR3 DNA sequence: TGCAGCGTTGACCTCGCAGGGGGCCACGAGCAGTACTTC. Translating gives CSVDLAGGHEQYF.

V and J are TRBV7-2 and TRBJ2-7; D not resolved. Trimming removed 5 bases at V and 3 bases at J, with 11 bases between. The CDR3 is made up of 13 amino acids. Germline CDR1 SGHTA, CDR2 FQGNSA. The CDR3 DNA reads TGTGCCAGCAGCCCCCGCATGAGCTACGAGCAGTACTTC. It yields the protein CASSPRMSYEQYF.

J is TRBJ1-1 and V is TRBV10-3, with 7 bases that match TRBD1. This CDR3 region has 14 residues. Losses at the gene ends were 6 bases for V and 8 bases for J; bases not matched to a gene: 12. Per germline, CDR1 ENHRY and CDR2 SYGVKD. CDR3 nucleotide sequence: TGTGCCATCAGATTTGCCCGGGACAGTGAAGAAGCTTTCTTT. It translates to CAIRFARDSEEAFF.

This clonotype has only a few counts. This CDR3 is CASSLGRDSNNIQYF. DNA of the CDR3: TGTGCCAGCAGCTTAGGCAGGGACAGCAACAACATTCAGTACTTC. The chain has TRBV7-3 and TRBJ2-4; 7 nucleotides match TRBD1. CDR1 SGHTA and CDR2 FQGTGA come from the germline V gene. The CDR3 runs 15 residues. The V gene end was trimmed by 2 bases and the J gene end by 7 bases; junction bases not matched to a gene: 8.

The rearrangement uses TRBV15 and TRBJ2-3, with D unresolved. V was shortened by 6 bases and J by 6 bases, with 10 bases between the two germline ends. The CDR3 is made up of 12 amino acids. From germline, CDR1 is LNHNV and CDR2 YYDKDF (reference sequence). The CDR3 protein is CATRSPRDTQYF. The CDR3 DNA is TGTGCCACCAGATCGCCTAGGGATACGCAGTATTTT.

This clonotype was found many times. The chain employs TRBV6-4 and TRBJ2-1; 8 bases line up with TRBD2. Germline V gene data show CDR1 as MRHNA and CDR2 as SNTAGT. V shed 8 bases, J shed 4 bases, and the junction held 10 bases outside the gene matches. This CDR3 is 15 amino acids long. This CDR3 is CASGDGGADYNEQFF. The CDR3 DNA follows: TGTGCCAGCGGAGACGGGGGGGCCGATTACAATGAGCAGTTCTTC.

The chain uses TRBV7-9 and TRBJ2-1; 7 nucleotides align to TRBD2. CDR1 is SEHNR, CDR2 FQNEAQ, per germline (reference sequence). This CDR3 region has 15 residues. Losses at the gene ends were 5 bases for V and 4 bases for J; bases not matched to a gene: 8. CDR3 sequence reads: CASSPPGLPYNEQFF. The DNA for the CDR3 is TGTGCCAGCAGCCCTCCGGGACTACCTTACAATGAGCAGTTCTTC. Full variable domain (missing parts from reference TRBV7-9 and TRBJ2-1): DTGVSQNPRHKITKRGQNVTFRCDPISEHNRLYWYRQTLGQGPEFLTYFQNEAQLEKSRLLSDRFSAERPKGSFSTLEIQRTEQGDSAMYLCASSPPGLPYNEQFFGPGTRLTVL.

The gene calls are TRBV7-9 and TRBJ2-7; 8 bases fit TRBD2. V was clipped by 4 bases and J by 3 bases; unmatched bases: 2. The germline V gene has CDR1 SEHNR and CDR2 FQNEAQ (reference sequence). The CDR3 is made up of 13 amino acids. The CDR3 region is CASSYLAGYEQYF. CDR3 DNA: TGTGCCAGCAGCTACCTAGCGGGCTACGAGCAGTACTTC.

This clonotype has a handful of counts. The chain uses TRBV4-2 and TRBJ2-3, with D possibly TRBD1 on 5 matching bases. The CDR3 runs 15 residues. Germline V gene sequence: CDR1 LGHNA, CDR2 YNFKEQ. The V and J ends lost 0 bases and 6 bases respectively, with 13 bases between them. The CDR3 DNA reads TGTGCCAGCAGCCAAGATTACAGGTTAACGGATACGCAGTATTTT. This codes for CASSQDYRLTDTQYF.

The chain couples TRBV5-1 to TRBJ1-4, with 8 nucleotides matching TRBD1. The CDR3 covers 16 residues. Germline V CDR1 and CDR2: SGHRS, YFSETQ. Unmatched junction bases numbered 13, after V lost 4 bases and J lost 8 bases. The CDR3: CASSLQARGQGEKLFF. CDR3 in DNA: TGCGCCAGCAGCCTGCAAGCCAGGGGGCAGGGAGAAAAACTGTTTTTT.

This clonotype has more than one count but fewer than ten. The genes are TRBV6-2 or TRBV6-3 and TRBJ1-6; TRBD1 aligns across 11 bases. This CDR3 has 17 amino acids. Trimming at V came to 6 bases and at J to 9 bases, leaving 13 bases not matched to a gene. Per the germline V gene, CDR1 is MNHEY and CDR2 is SVGEGT. CDR3 in DNA: TGTGCCAGCAGCCCATACCCACGGACAGGGGGCTTTTCACCCCTCCACTTT. Translation gives CASSPYPRTGGFSPLHF.

This clonotype has just one count. Its ends do not fully match the called genes, so a read error is possible. This CDR3 reads CATSSISGGTEHFF. The CDR3 DNA follows: TGTGCCACCAGCAGTATTAGCGGGGGGACCGAGCACTTCTTC. The chain employs TRBV15 and TRBJ2-1, with 10 positions matching TRBD2. From germline, CDR1 is LNHNV and CDR2 YYDKDF (reference sequence). This CDR3 spans 14 amino acids.

This clonotype has a handful of counts. The chain carries TRBV29-1 and TRBJ1-1; possibly TRBD1 for D (6 bases). The CDR3 covers 13 residues. The V gene lost 4 bases and the J gene lost 3 bases, with 12 bases spanning the gap. CDR1 and CDR2 (germline): SQVTM, ANQGSEA. The DNA for the CDR3 is TGCAGCGTTGGCCGGGGGCAGGACACTGAAGCTTTCTTT. Protein sequence: CSVGRGQDTEAFF.

The chain links TRBV5-1 to TRBJ2-5, with 9 bases lining up with TRBD1. Near its end, the DNA agrees better with TRBJ2-7, so the J call may be wrong. The CDR3 totals 16 residues. The germline gives CDR1 SGHRS, CDR2 YFSETQ. The CDR3 nucleotides read TGCGCCAGCAGCTCAAACCCGGGACAGGGAGGTCACGAGCAGTACTTC. It yields the protein CASSSNPGQGGHEQYF.

This clonotype was seen more than once but under ten times. V usage is TRBV6-6 and J usage is TRBJ1-5, with no clear D. This CDR3 is built from 11 residues. Germline lookup yields CDR1 MNHNY and CDR2 SVGAGI (reference sequence). Trimming removed 5 bases at V and 9 bases at J, with 8 bases between. In nucleotides, the CDR3 is TGTGCCAGCAGTAACAAAGGGCCCCAGCATTTT. Protein product: CASSNKGPQHF.

This clonotype was counted only a few times. This sequence joins TRBV27 and TRBJ2-4, with a tentative D call TRBD1 (6 bases). The DNA matches TRBJ2-7 better at its end, which makes the J call doubtful. In germline, CDR1 is MNHEY, CDR2 SMNVEV (reference sequence). CDR3 length: 14 residues. As DNA, the CDR3 is TGTGCCAGCAGCCTTACACTTACAGGGACCGAGCAGTACTTC. Translated, it gives CASSLTLTGTEQYF.

This clonotype was detected many times. The rearrangement uses TRBV2 and TRBJ2-3; D possibly corresponds to TRBD2 (6 bases). The V and J ends lost 10 bases and 0 bases respectively, with 14 bases between them. The CDR3 is made up of 14 amino acids. CDR1 and CDR2 from the germline V gene are SNHLY and FYNNEI. CDR3 nucleotide sequence: TGTGCCACCGGAATAGCGGACAGCACAGATACGCAGTATTTT. Amino acid sequence: CATGIADSTDTQYF. Full variable domain (remainder filled in from reference TRBV2 and TRBJ2-3): EPEVTQTPSHQVTQMGQEVILRCVPISNHLYFYWYRQILGQKVEFLVSFYNNEISEKSEIFDDQFSVERPDGSNFTLKIRSTKLEDSAMYFCATGIADSTDTQYFGPGTRLTVL.

V gene TRBV7-2 combines with J gene TRBJ2-5; TRBD2 matches at 8 bases. This CDR3 comprises 13 residues. Germline V CDR1 and CDR2: SGHTA, FQGNSA. With V trimmed by 6 bases and J by 4 bases, 4 bases remained unmatched. This CDR3 reads CASRSGGVETQYF. The DNA for the CDR3 is TGTGCCAGCAGATCCGGGGGGGTAGAGACCCAGTACTTC.

The V gene is TRBV4-1, the J gene TRBJ1-1, with D tentatively TRBD1 (6 bases). Germline CDR1 and CDR2: MGHRA and YSYEKL. V was shortened by 0 bases and J by 13 bases, with 21 bases between the two germline ends. This CDR3 spans 15 amino acids. The CDR3 protein is CASSQDLHGGRKYFF. The DNA for the CDR3 is TGCGCCAGCAGCCAAGACCTCCATGGGGGCAGGAAGTATTTCTTT.

This clonotype was picked up a small number of times. The gene calls are TRBV4-1 and TRBJ2-6; D is ambiguous. The ends were cut back, 2 bases at V and 0 bases at J, with 14 bases in the middle. Per the germline V gene, CDR1 is MGHRA and CDR2 is YSYEKL. There are 18 residues in the CDR3. CDR3 sequence: CASSQKHPQSSGANVLTF. CDR3 sequence (DNA): TGCGCCAGCAGCCAAAAACACCCTCAGAGCTCTGGGGCCAACGTCCTGACTTTC.